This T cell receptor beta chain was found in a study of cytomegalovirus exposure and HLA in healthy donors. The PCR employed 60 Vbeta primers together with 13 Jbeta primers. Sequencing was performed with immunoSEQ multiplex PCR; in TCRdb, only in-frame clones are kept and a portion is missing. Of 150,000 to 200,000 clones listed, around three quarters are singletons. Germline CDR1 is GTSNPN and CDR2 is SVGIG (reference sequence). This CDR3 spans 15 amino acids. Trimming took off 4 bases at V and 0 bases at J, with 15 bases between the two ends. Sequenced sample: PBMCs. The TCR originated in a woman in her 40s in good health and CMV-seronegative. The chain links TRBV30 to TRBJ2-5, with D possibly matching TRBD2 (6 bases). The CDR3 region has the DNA TGTGCCTGGACTCTCGGGACTTCGTACCAAGAGACCCAGTACTTC. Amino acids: CAWTLGTSYQETQYF.